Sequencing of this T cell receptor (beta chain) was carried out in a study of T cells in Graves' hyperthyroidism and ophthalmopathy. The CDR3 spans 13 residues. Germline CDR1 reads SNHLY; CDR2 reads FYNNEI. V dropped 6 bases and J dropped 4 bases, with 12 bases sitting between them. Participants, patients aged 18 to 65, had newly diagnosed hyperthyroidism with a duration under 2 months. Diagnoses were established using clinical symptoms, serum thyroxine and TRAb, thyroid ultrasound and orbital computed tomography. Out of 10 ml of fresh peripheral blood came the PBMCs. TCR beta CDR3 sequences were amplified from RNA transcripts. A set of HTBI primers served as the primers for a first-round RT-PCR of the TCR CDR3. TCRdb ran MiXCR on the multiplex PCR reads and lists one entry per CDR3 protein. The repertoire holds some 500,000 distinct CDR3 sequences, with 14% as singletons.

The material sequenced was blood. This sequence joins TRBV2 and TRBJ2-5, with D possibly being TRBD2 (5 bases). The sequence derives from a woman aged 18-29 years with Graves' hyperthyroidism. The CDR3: CASRAGVAETQYF. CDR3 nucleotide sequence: TGTGCCAGCAGAGCCGGGGTGGCAGAGACCCAGTACTTC. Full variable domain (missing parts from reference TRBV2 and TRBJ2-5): EPEVTQTPSHQVTQMGQEVILRCVPISNHLYFYWYRQILGQKVEFLVSFYNNEISEKSEIFDDQFSVERPDGSNFTLKIRSTKLEDSAMYFCASRAGVAETQYFGPGTRLLVL.